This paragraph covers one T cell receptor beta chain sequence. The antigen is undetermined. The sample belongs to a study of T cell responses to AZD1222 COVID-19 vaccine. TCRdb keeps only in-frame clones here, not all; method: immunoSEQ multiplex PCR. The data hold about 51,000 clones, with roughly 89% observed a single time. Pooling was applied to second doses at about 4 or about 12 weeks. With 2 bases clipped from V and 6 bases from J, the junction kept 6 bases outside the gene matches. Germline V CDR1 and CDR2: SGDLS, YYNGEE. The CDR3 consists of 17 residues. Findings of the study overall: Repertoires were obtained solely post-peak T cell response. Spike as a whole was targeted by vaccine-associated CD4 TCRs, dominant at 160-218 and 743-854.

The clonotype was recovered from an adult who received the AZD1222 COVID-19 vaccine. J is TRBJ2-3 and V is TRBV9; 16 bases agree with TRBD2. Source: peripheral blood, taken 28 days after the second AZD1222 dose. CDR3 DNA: TGTGCCAGCAGCGTGGGGACTAGCGGGAGGGCCGGGGATACGCAGTATTTT. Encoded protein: CASSVGTSGRAGDTQYF.